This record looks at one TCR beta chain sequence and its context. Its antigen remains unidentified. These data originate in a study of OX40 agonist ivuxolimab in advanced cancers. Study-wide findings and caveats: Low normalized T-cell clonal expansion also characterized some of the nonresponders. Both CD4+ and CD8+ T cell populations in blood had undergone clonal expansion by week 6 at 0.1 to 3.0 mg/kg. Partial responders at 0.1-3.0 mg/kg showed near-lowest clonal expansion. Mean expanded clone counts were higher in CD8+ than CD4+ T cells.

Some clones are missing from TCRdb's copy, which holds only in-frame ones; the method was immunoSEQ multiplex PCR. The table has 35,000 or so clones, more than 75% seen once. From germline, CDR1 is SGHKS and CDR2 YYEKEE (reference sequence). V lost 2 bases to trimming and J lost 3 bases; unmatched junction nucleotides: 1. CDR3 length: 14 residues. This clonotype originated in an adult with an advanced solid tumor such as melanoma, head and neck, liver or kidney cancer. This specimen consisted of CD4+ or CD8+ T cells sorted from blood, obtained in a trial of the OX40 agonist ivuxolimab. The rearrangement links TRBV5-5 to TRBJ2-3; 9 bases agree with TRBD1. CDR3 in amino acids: CASSFGQGTDTQYF. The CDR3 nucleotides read TGTGCCAGCAGCTTCGGACAGGGGACAGATACGCAGTATTTT.